The clone carrying this T cell receptor beta chain showed up just a few times. Clones were sequenced by immunoSEQ multiplex PCR, and TCRdb holds only the in-frame ones, with some missing. The sample has 200,000 or so clones; around four fifths are singletons. These data come from a study of blood T cell repertoires in COVID-19. On the study more broadly: Sites in the United States, Italy and Spain provided acute and convalescent COVID-19 samples.

The CDR3 sequence is 11 residues long. V dropped 7 bases and J dropped 2 bases, with 8 bases sitting between them. Germline-derived CDR1 and CDR2 are SQVTM and ANQGSEA. The receptor's source is a human donor with acute or convalescent COVID-19. The donor label of this sample is uncertain. The chain joins TRBV29-1 to TRBJ2-5, with unresolved D. Sequencing was done on a sample of peripheral blood. This chain's CDR3 is CSAGYQETQYF. CDR3 sequence (DNA): TGCAGCGCAGGCTATCAAGAGACCCAGTACTTC. The complete variable domain, with remaining parts taken from reference TRBV29-1 and TRBJ2-5, reads SAVISQKPSRDICQRGTSLTIQCQVDSQVTMMFWYRQQPGQSLTLIATANQGSEATYESGFVIDKFPISRPNLTFSTLTVSNMSPEDSSIYLCSAGYQETQYFGPGTRLLVL.